This TCR beta chain was retrieved from a study of glioma-infiltrating T cells listed by TCRdb under 2016. General notes on the study: Sequencing of TCR alpha- and beta-chain repertoires was performed on glioma tissue, on non-neoplastic brain tissue, and on matched peripheral blood mononuclear cells. Three low-grade glioma patients, about eight primary glioblastoma patients and three non-glioma patients contributing non-neoplastic brain tissue were included in the paired cohort. To gauge divergence between tissue and blood T-cell populations, every tissue-infiltrating repertoire was compared against the peripheral blood repertoire from the same patient. Broader findings and caveats from the paper: Group comparisons rested on small numbers: three non-neoplastic, three low-grade glioma and roughly eight glioblastoma patients. Very few CDR3 sequences were found to be shared between tissue and blood, and this scarcity was attributed to high CDR3 diversity and limited sampling. VJ-independent divergence between tissue and blood was below expectation in non-neoplastic patients but above expectation in all gliomas, especially low-grade gliomas.

The iRepertoire nested amplicon-rescue multiplex PCR (arm-PCR) platform was used to amplify TCR alpha and beta CDR3 regions from RNA. The input for one-step reverse transcription and amplification was about 100-400 ng of tissue mRNA or PBMC total RNA. After bead purification, a secondary multiplex PCR added Illumina adapters, and libraries were gel-purified between 200 and 400 bp. Demultiplexing relied on internal 6-nucleotide barcodes carried by the libraries. Libraries were sequenced on an Illumina MiSeq with 2x220 or 2x250 nucleotide paired-end reads. The study's own analysis went as follows. Paired reads were merged with FLASH 1.2.11 and aligned to the GRCh37 human genome with BWA-MEM before extracting TRA and TRB reads. For V and J assignment, an IMGT-derived reference of cassette sequences and CDR3 motifs that included pseudogenes was used. Three-frame translation of reads was performed, and productive CDR3s were defined as those with a C...FGXG motif and no stop codons. A clonotype was defined as a unique combination of a V-J cassette pair and a CDR3 amino acid sequence. Hamming distance filtering was applied to reads, with thresholds set by the sequence error rate of each sample in mapped regions. The raw public reads went through TCRdb reprocessing: fastp at Q25, MiXCR clone calling, in-frame beta chains kept. Each record represents a unique CDR3 protein, reported with the most common genes and DNA among its rows. The V and J calls were determined by TCRdb, not by the authors. This sample is represented by tens of thousands of distinct CDR3 sequences; around 42% of them were singletons. Clones ranked in the top ten supply 35% to 45% of the sample.

The table lists this clonotype with many counts. What this receptor recognizes is not known. No base quality information exists; no much larger clone differs at one position. The clonotype originates from a human donor with low-grade glioma or glioblastoma, undergoing nonglioma brain surgery, or in good health (not recorded which). Sequenced sample: glioma tissue, nonneoplastic brain tissue, or PBMCs (not recorded which).

The nucleotide sequence reads TGCGCCAGCAGCCTTCGGGGGGACTCCACAGATACGCAGTATTTT. Translated, it reads CASSLRGDSTDTQYF. Recombination linked TRBV5-1 to TRBJ2-3; the central 7 bases match TRBD2. Spanning cysteine to phenylalanine, the CDR3 consists of 15 amino acids. The read is trimmed to its CDR3 DNA, 45 bases read in frame from base 1. From V the trimming removes 4 bases and from J it removes 2 bases, while the gene matches leave 7 bases of the junction unaccounted for. Based on the germline V gene, the CDR1 and CDR2 sequences are SGHRS and YFSETQ.